These T cell receptor beta chains were read from a single sample in a study of CD8+ T cells in alopecia areata. Using immunoSEQ multiplex PCR, the repertoire was profiled, and TCRdb retains in-frame clones only, with some absent. Among about 210,000 clones listed, approximately 72% were seen once. Source: CD4+ T cells sorted from blood, taken around week 42, from a patient treated with tofacitinib. The origin of the receptors is a human donor with alopecia areata. The CDR3 runs from the conserved cysteine through the conserved F or W. A D gene is named only where the DNA matches it firmly. Clone size is shown for a subset of rows, as once, few, many or a class of expanded clone.

>TRBD1|TRBJ2-7|once|TRBV19|12
TGTGCCAGTAGTAGGGACAGGTACGAGCAGTACTTC
CASSRDRYEQYF
>-|TRBJ1-1|-|TRBV4-3|14
TGCGCCAGCAGCCAATGGCTGCTGAACACTGAAGCTTTCTTT
CASSQWLLNTEAFF
>-|TRBJ1-3|few|TRBV7-8|14
TGTGCCAGCAGTGCCGGCGAGGCTAAAAACACCATATATTTT
CASSAGEAKNTIYF
>-|TRBJ1-1|-|TRBV29-1|12
TGCAGCGTTGCTCCGCGAGCCACTGAAGCTTTCTTT
CSVAPRATEAFF
>-|TRBJ2-5|-|TRBV11-2|13
TGTGCCAGCAGCTTGAGCGTTAGGGAGACCCAGTACTTC
CASSLSVRETQYF
>TRBD2|TRBJ2-5|-|TRBV30|14
TGTGCCTGGAGTGTTCCGGGGGGGGAAGAGACCCAGTACTTC
CAWSVPGGEETQYF
>TRBD1|TRBJ1-2|once|TRBV7-2|15
TGTGCCAGCAGCTTAACTCAGGGGGCGCGGTATGGCTACACCTTC
CASSLTQGARYGYTF
>TRBD1|TRBJ2-7|-|TRBV7-2|15
TGTGCCAGCAGCCGCGGACAGGGGTACTTTTACGAGCAGTACTTC
CASSRGQGYFYEQYF
>-|TRBJ2-5|once|TRBV11-2|14
TGTGCCAGCAGCTTAGTCGGCAGAGAAGAGACCCAGTACTTC
CASSLVGREETQYF
>-|TRBJ2-3|-|TRBV29-1|17
TGCAGCGTTGATCCGTCATCGGCAGTAAAGAGCACAGATACGCAGTATTTT
CSVDPSSAVKSTDTQYF
>-|TRBJ2-1|-|TRBV29-1|8
TGCAGCGTGGAGGAGCAGTTCTTC
CSVEEQFF
>-|TRBJ2-7|few|TRBV5-1|13
TGCGCCAGCAGCTTGGCCATGGGAGACGAGCAGTACTTC
CASSLAMGDEQYF
>-|TRBJ1-4|once|TRBV30|14
TGTGCCTGGAGCCCCGGGGGTTCTAATGAAAAACTGTTTTTT
CAWSPGGSNEKLFF
>-|TRBJ1-1|-|TRBV4-3|13
TGCGCCAGCAGCCCGGACACCGACACTGAAGCTTTCTTT
CASSPDTDTEAFF
>TRBD1|TRBJ2-6|few|TRBV4-3|17
TGCGCCAGCAGCCTTGGACAGGGGGCGTTTGGGGCCAACGTCCTGACTTTC
CASSLGQGAFGANVLTF
>-|TRBJ2-7|-|TRBV18|16
TGTGCCAGCTCACCAAAAACCTCCGGGACGTCGAACGAGCAGTACTTC
CASSPKTSGTSNEQYF
>-|TRBJ2-1|-|TRBV7-8|15
TGTGCCAGCAGCTCCTTCGGGAGCTCCTACAATGAGCAGTTCTTC
CASSSFGSSYNEQFF
>TRBD2|TRBJ2-5|-|TRBV10-3|16
TGTGCCATCAGTGTGGCGGCGGGGGGGCTCGGAGAGACCCAGTACTTC
CAISVAAGGLGETQYF
>-|TRBJ1-1|-|TRBV5-5|13
TGTGCCAGCAGCAGGGGCGTGAACACTGAAGCTTTCTTT
CASSRGVNTEAFF
>-|TRBJ1-1|-|TRBV18|13
TGTGCCAGCTCACCATTCGGGGTCACTGAAGCTTTCTTT
CASSPFGVTEAFF
>-|TRBJ1-2|-|TRBV19|16
TGTGCCAGTAGTTCATTCGGAGTACAGGGAGAAAGCGGCTACACCTTC
CASSSFGVQGESGYTF
>-|TRBJ1-2|-|TRBV30|12
TGTGCCTGGAGTATGGGGGGCTATGGCTACACCTTC
CAWSMGGYGYTF
>TRBD2|TRBJ2-2|-|TRBV29-1|15
TGCAGCGTTCGACTAGCGGGGGGGTACACCGGGGAGCTGTTTTTT
CSVRLAGGYTGELFF
>-|TRBJ2-2|few|TRBV28|11
TGTGCCAGCGCAAACACCGGGGAGCTGTTTTTT
CASANTGELFF
>-|TRBJ1-1|-|TRBV10-1|15
TGCGCCAGCAGTGAGTACCGGGACCTCTCTACCGAAGCTTTCTTT
CASSEYRDLSTEAFF
>-|TRBJ2-2|-|TRBV5-1|13
TGCGCCAGCAGCTTGGCACGGACCGGGGAGCTGTTTTTT
CASSLARTGELFF
>TRBD1|TRBJ2-3|-|TRBV29-1|14
TGCAGCGTTGGAGAAGGGGGCACCCATCCTACGCAGTATTTT
CSVGEGGTHPTQYF
>-|TRBJ2-3|-|TRBV5-1|17
TGCGCCAGCAGCCAAAGGGAGCCGAGGGGGGGCACAGATACGCAGTATTTT
CASSQREPRGGTDTQYF
>-|TRBJ2-5|once|TRBV7-8|16
TGTGCCAGCAGCTTAGCGCTACAGTACGACCGGCAGACCCAGTACTTC
CASSLALQYDRQTQYF
>TRBD2|TRBJ2-1|-|TRBV27|15
TGTGCCAGCAGTAGGCCTGGGGGACTACACAATGAGCAGTTCTTC
CASSRPGGLHNEQFF
>-|TRBJ2-1|-|TRBV4-3|13
TGCGCCAGCAGCCAAGCGAGTAGGCCGGAGCAGTTCTTC
CASSQASRPEQFF
>-|TRBJ1-5|-|TRBV2|13
TGTGCCAGTTCCCGGGACTGGAATCAGCCCCAGCATTTT
CASSRDWNQPQHF
>-|TRBJ2-3|-|TRBV5-1|15
TGCGCCAGCAGCTTGGTTACCGCAAGCACAGATACGCAGTATTTT
CASSLVTASTDTQYF
>-|TRBJ2-7|many|TRBV11-2|15
TGTGCCAGCAGCTTAAGCTTGGTACAGGGCTACGAGCAGTACTTC
CASSLSLVQGYEQYF
>TRBD2|TRBJ2-5|-|TRBV30|14
TGTGCCTGGAGCGGAAGGACTAGCCGCGTTACCCAGTACTTC
CAWSGRTSRVTQYF
>TRBD2|TRBJ2-3|few|TRBV6-6|16
TGTGCCAGCAGGTCACCGGGACTAGCAGGATCAGATACGCAGTATTTT
CASRSPGLAGSDTQYF
>-|TRBJ2-7|-|TRBV29-1|11
TGCAGCGTTTGGGGGGACTACGAGCAGTACTTC
CSVWGDYEQYF
>TRBD2|TRBJ2-3|-|TRBV10-3|16
TGTGCCATCAGTGACACTAGCGGGGTTGTTGCAGATACGCAGTATTTT
CAISDTSGVVADTQYF
>-|TRBJ2-3|-|TRBV9|18
TGTGCCAGCAGCGTTTCGGCGACGATAACCACTAGCACAGATACGCAGTATTTT
CASSVSATITTSTDTQYF
>-|TRBJ2-6|-|TRBV7-2|15
TGTGCCAGCAGTAGGGACGTCTCTGGGGCCAACGTCCTGACTTTC
CASSRDVSGANVLTF
>TRBD1|TRBJ1-2|-|TRBV27|16
TGTGCCAGCAGTTCGGACAGGGCCTATGGGAACTATGGCTACACCTTC
CASSSDRAYGNYGYTF
>-|TRBJ2-3|-|TRBV7-6|14
TGTGCCAGCAGCCGACTCACTAGCACAGATACGCAGTATTTT
CASSRLTSTDTQYF
>-|TRBJ2-1|-|TRBV27|14
TGTGCCAGCAGTTCCCAGACACGGAGGAATGAGCAGTTCTTC
CASSSQTRRNEQFF
>-|TRBJ1-2|-|TRBV4-1|14
TGCGCCAGCAGCCAAGTCGACAGGCTCTATGGCTACACCTTC
CASSQVDRLYGYTF
>-|TRBJ2-5|-|TRBV29-1|10
TGCAGCGTTGAAGAAGAGACCCAGTACTTC
CSVEEETQYF
>TRBD1|TRBJ1-6|few|TRBV14|14
TGTGCCAGCAGCCGAGACAGGGCTGCATCACCCCTCCACTTT
CASSRDRAASPLHF
>-|TRBJ1-5|few|TRBV10-2|12
TGCGCCAGCAGTGGAGGGGACGGGCCCCAGCATTTT
CASSGGDGPQHF
>-|TRBJ2-6|few|TRBV19|15
TGTGCCAGTAGTATCCAGGGGACTGGGGCCAACGTCCTGACTTTC
CASSIQGTGANVLTF
>TRBD2|TRBJ2-5|-|TRBV6-1|15
TGTGCCAGCAGTGAATATAGCGGGGGGCCAGAGACCCAGTACTTC
CASSEYSGGPETQYF
>-|TRBJ1-3|-|TRBV30|15
TGTGCCTGGACCTTCGGGGGGGCCTCTGGAAACACCATATATTTT
CAWTFGGASGNTIYF
>-|TRBJ1-1|-|TRBV25-1|13
TGTGCCAGCAGTGTTACAGGGACAACTGAAGCTTTCTTT
CASSVTGTTEAFF
>TRBD1|TRBJ1-2|-|TRBV5-6|15
TGTGCCAGCAGCTTGGTGGAGGGACAGGGTGATGGCTACACCTTC
CASSLVEGQGDGYTF
>-|TRBJ1-1|-|TRBV5-1|12
TGCGCCAGCAGCTCGGACAGCAAAGAAGCTTTCTTT
CASSSDSKEAFF